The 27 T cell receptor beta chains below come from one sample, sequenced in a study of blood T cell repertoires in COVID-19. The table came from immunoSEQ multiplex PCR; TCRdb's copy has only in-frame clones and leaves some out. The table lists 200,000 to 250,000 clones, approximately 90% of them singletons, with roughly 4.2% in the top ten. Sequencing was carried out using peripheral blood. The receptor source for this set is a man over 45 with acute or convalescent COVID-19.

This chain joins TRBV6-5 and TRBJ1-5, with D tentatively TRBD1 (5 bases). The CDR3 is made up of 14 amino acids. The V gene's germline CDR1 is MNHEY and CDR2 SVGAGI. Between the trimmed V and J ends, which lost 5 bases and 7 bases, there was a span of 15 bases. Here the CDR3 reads CASSPQARGQPQHF. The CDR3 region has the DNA TGTGCCAGCAGTCCCCAGGCAAGGGGACAGCCCCAGCATTTT.

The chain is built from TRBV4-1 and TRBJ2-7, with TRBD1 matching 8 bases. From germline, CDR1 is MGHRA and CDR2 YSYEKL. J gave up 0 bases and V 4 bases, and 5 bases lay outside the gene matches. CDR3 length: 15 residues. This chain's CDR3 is CASSPSTGASYEQYF. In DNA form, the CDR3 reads TGCGCCAGCAGCCCTTCGACAGGGGCCTCCTACGAGCAGTACTTC.

The CDR3 sequence is CASSVSGQVNGQPQHF. Here the CDR3 DNA reads TGTGCCAGCAGCGTATCGGGACAGGTTAACGGTCAGCCCCAGCATTTT. V gene TRBV9 combines with J gene TRBJ1-5; 8 nucleotides line up with TRBD1. Per germline, CDR1 SGDLS and CDR2 YYNGEE. The ends lost 1 base at V and 6 bases at J; junction bases unmatched: 9. The CDR3 covers 16 residues.

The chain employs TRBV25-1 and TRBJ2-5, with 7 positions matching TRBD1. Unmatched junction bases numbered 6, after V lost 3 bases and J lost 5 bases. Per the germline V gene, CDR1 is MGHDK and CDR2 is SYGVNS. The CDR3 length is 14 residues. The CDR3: CASSEPDRVETQYF. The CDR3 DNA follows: TGTGCCAGCAGTGAGCCTGACAGGGTTGAGACCCAGTACTTC.

The DNA of the CDR3 is TGTGCCAGCAGCCTACGACGGAGGACAGGGCAGTATGCCTACGAGCAGTACTTC. Its protein product is CASSLRRRTGQYAYEQYF. This rearrangement joins TRBV5-4 to TRBJ2-7; 8 positions match TRBD1. The CDR3 is made up of 18 amino acids. With V trimmed by 4 bases and J by 2 bases, 17 bases remained unmatched. CDR1 is SGHNT and CDR2 is YYREEE in the germline V gene (reference sequence).

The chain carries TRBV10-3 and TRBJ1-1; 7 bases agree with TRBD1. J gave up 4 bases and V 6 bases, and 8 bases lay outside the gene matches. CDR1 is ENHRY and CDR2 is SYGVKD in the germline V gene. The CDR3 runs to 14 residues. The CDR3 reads CAISQGGRGTEAFF. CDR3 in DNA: TGTGCCATCAGCCAAGGGGGCCGGGGCACTGAAGCTTTCTTT.

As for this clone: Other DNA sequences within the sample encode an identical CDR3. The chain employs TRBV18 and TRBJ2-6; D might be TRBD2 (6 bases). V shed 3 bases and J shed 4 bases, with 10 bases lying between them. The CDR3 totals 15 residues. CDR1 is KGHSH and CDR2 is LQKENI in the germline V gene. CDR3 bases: TGTGCCAGCTCACCGAGAAGCGGGGGGGCCAACGTCCTGACTTTC. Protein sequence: CASSPRSGGANVLTF.

The CDR3 DNA sequence: TGCGCCAGCAGTGAGCCCGAGTCCCTGACTGAAGCTTTCTTT. It yields the protein CASSEPESLTEAFF. The genes are TRBV10-2 and TRBJ1-1, with D hard to call. The germline V and J ends were trimmed by 2 bases and 5 bases, with 12 bases remaining between them. The CDR3 runs to 14 residues. Germline CDR1 is WSHSY and CDR2 is SAAADI.

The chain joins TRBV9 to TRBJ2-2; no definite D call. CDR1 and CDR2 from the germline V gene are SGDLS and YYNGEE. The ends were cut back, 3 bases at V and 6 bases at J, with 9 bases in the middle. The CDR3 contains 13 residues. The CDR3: CASSAYSAGELFF. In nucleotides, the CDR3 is TGTGCCAGCAGCGCCTATTCGGCCGGGGAGCTGTTTTTT.

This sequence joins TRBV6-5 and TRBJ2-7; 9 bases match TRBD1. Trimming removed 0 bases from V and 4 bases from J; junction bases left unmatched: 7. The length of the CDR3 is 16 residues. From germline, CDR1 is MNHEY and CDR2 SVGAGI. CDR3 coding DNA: TGTGCCAGCAGTTACTCGGGAGGACAGGGGAGTTACGAGCAGTACTTC. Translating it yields CASSYSGGQGSYEQYF.

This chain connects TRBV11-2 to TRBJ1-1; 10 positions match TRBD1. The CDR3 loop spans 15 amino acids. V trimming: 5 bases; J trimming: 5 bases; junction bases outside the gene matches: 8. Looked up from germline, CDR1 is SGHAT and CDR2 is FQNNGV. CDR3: CASSPTGGGGTEAFF. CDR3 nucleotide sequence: TGTGCCAGCAGCCCGACAGGGGGCGGGGGGACTGAAGCTTTCTTT.

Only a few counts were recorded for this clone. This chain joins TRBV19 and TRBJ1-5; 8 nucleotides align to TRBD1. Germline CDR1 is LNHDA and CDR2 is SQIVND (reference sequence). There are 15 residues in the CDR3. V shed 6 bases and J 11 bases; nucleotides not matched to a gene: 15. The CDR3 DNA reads TGTGCCAGTAGCTCGCCCCGGGACAGGCGAAGGGCCCAGCATTTT. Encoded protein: CASSSPRDRRRAQHF.

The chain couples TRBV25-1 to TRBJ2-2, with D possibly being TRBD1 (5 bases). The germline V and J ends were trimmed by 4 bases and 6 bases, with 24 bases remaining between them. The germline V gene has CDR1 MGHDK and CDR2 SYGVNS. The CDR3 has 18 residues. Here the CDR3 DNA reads TGTGCCAGCAGTGCATCAATTCCCGCAGGGTCCATACCCGGGGAGCTGTTTTTT. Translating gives CASSASIPAGSIPGELFF.

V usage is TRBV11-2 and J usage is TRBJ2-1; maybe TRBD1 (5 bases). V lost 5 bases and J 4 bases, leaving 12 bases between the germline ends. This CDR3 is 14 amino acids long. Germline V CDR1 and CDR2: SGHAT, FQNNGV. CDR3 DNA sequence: TGTGCCAGCAGCCAAGGTCAGGGATACAATGAGCAGTTCTTC. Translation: CASSQGQGYNEQFF.

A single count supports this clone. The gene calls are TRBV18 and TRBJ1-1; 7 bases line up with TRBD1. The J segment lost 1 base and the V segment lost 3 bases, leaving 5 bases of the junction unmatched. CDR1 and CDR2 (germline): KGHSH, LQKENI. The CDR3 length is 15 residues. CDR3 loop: CASSPAGQSNTEAFF. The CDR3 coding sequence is TGTGCCAGCTCACCCGCGGGACAGTCGAACACTGAAGCTTTCTTT.

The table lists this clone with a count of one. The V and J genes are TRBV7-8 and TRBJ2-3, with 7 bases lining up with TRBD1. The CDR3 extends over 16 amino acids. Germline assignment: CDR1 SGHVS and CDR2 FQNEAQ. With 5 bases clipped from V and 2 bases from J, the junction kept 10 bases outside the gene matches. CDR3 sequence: CASSRRPGQNTDTQYF. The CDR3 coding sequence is TGTGCCAGCAGCCGCCGGCCGGGACAGAACACAGATACGCAGTATTTT.

CDR3 in amino acids: CASSEALGTGVGYGYTF. Written as DNA, the CDR3 is TGTGCCAGCAGTGAAGCGCTTGGGACAGGGGTCGGCTATGGCTACACCTTC. V is TRBV6-1 and J is TRBJ1-2, with 10 positions matching TRBD1. V shed 0 bases and J 4 bases; nucleotides not matched to a gene: 8. Per the germline V gene, CDR1 is MNHNS and CDR2 is SASEGT. This CDR3 region has 17 residues.

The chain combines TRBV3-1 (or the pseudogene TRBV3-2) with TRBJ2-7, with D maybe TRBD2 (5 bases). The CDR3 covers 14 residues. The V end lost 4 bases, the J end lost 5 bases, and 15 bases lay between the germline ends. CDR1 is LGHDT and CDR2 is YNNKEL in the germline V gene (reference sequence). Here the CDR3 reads CASSLRVGSHEQYF. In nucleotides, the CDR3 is TGTGCCAGCAGCCTGCGGGTGGGGTCACACGAGCAGTACTTC.

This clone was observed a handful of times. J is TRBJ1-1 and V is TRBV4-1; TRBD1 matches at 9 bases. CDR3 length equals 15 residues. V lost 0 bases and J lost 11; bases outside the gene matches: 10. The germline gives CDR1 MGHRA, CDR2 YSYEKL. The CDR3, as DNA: TGCGCCAGCAGCCAAGATCAAGGGACAGGGTTTAACGCTTTCTTT. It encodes CASSQDQGTGFNAFF.

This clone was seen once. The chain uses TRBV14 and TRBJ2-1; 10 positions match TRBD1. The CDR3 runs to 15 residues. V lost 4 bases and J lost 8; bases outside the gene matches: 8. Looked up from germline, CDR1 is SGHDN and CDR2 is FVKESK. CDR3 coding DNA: TGTGCCAGCAGCCTAGCCGGGACAGGGGTGGATGAGCAGTTCTTC. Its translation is CASSLAGTGVDEQFF.

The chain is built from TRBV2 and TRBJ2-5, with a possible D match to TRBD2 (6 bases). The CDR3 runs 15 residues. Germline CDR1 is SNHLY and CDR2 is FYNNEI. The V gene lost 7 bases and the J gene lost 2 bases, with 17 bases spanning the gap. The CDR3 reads CASTGVGSSQETQYF. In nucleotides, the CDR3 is TGTGCCAGCACGGGGGTCGGGAGTTCGCAAGAGACCCAGTACTTC.

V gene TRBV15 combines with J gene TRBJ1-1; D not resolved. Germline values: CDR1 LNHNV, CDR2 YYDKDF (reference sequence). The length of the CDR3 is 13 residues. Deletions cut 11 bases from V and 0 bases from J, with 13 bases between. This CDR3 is CASREGMNTEAFF. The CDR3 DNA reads TGTGCCTCCCGGGAAGGGATGAACACTGAAGCTTTCTTT.

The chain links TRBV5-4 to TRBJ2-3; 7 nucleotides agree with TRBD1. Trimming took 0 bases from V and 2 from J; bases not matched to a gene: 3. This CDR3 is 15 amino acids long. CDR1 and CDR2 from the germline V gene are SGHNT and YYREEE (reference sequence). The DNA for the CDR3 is TGTGCCAGCAGCTTGGGGGGGACAGTCACAGATACGCAGTATTTT. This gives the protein CASSLGGTVTDTQYF.

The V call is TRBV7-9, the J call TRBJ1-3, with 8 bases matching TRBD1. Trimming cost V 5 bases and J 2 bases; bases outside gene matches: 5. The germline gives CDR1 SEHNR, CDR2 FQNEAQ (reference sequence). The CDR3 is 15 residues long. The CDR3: CASSEDREPGNTIYF. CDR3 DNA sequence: TGTGCCAGCAGCGAGGACAGGGAGCCTGGAAACACCATATATTTT.

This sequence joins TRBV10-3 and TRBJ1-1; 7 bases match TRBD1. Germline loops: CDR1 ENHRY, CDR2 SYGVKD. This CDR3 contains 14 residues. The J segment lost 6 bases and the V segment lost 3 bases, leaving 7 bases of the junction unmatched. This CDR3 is CAISDGPGGPEAFF. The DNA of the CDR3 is TGTGCCATCAGTGATGGACCAGGGGGTCCTGAAGCTTTCTTT.

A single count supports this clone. This CDR3 reads CASSPRSYYGYTF. For the CDR3, the DNA is TGTGCCAGCAGTCCCCGCAGTTACTATGGCTACACCTTC. The chain employs TRBV27 and TRBJ1-2; D is unclear. CDR3 length: 13 amino acids. V was pared by 5 bases and J by 3 bases, with 10 bases between. The germline V gene encodes CDR1 MNHEY and CDR2 SMNVEV (reference sequence).

The CDR3 sequence: CSVPRGGQYNEQFF. The CDR3 DNA follows: TGCAGCGTTCCCCGAGGGGGACAGTACAATGAGCAGTTCTTC. This chain uses TRBV29-1 with TRBJ2-1; 7 bases line up with TRBD1. The CDR3 is 14 amino acids. After removal of 5 bases from V and 4 bases from J, the junction contained 8 bases not matched to a gene. Germline assignment: CDR1 SQVTM and CDR2 ANQGSEA.